This T cell receptor (beta chain) came from a study of blood T cells in healthy people across ages. CDR1 is SGHVS, CDR2 FQNEAQ, per germline. This CDR3 contains 17 residues. V lost 5 bases and J lost 0, with 17 bases in between. For the second PCR, which ran for about 7 to 12 cycles, a sample-barcoded 5' primer and a J-beta primer mix were used. TCRdb re-analysed the 5' RACE reads in MiXCR, keeping a single row per CDR3 protein. The table lists 700,000 to 900,000 distinct CDR3 sequences, 25% to 30% of them singletons. The study, taken as a whole, reports: For the donors, CMV status was unknown and possibly confounded expanded clonotype changes. Observed TCR beta diversity per million T cells went down as age went up. This fall followed a roughly linear course with age.

A word on this clonotype: The antigen is undetermined.

In addition, the sample was reused for a study of T cells of mothers and their children. According to that study: Maternal samples each gave over 9 million TCR beta CDR3 reads, and child samples about 3 million each.

J is TRBJ2-4 and V is TRBV7-8; D remains ambiguous. The material sequenced was blood. The origin of this receptor is a boy aged 5-17 years in good health. CDR3 nucleotides: TGTGCCAGCAGCAACGCTAGGGTCCTCCTAGCCAAAAACATTCAGTACTTC. Its protein is CASSNARVLLAKNIQYF.